This T cell receptor beta chain emerged from a study of persistence of HIV-infected CD4 T cells. On the study more broadly: Isolated cells were CMV- and HIV-1 Gag-responding CD4+ T cells.

Germline CDR1 SGHRS, CDR2 YFSETQ. V lost 2 bases and J 1 base, leaving 15 bases between the germline ends. This CDR3 has 16 amino acids. In regard to this clone: What it binds is not known.

The immunoSEQ assay was version 4, run in survey mode. TCRdb keeps only in-frame clones here, not all; method: immunoSEQ multiplex PCR. The sample lists some 30,000 clones, around 82% occurring once. Cells were stimulated with CMV-infected fibroblast lysates at around 9.1 ug/mL. Sorted nonresponding memory CD4+ T cells were CD40L-negative, CD69-negative, CD45RO-high. Before stimulation, PBMCs underwent CD8+ T cell depletion. The sequence was collected from an adult woman with HIV who was CMV-seropositive. This sequence joins TRBV5-1 and TRBJ1-1; D is undetermined. Sequencing used CD4+ T cells sorted from PBMCs after approximately 19-hour stimulation, obtained from a patient who received antiretroviral therapy. The CDR3 region has the DNA TGCGCCAGCAGCTTTTTCGGTTTGGGCCAGAACACTGAAGCTTTCTTT. As protein: CASSFFGLGQNTEAFF.